This TCR beta chain was recorded in a study of early T cells in non-severe SARS-CoV-2 infection (dated by TCRdb to the early 2020s). A note on the overall study: TCR sequencing used bulk RNA from unsorted whole blood, so alpha and beta chains could not be paired. Results and caveats for the whole study, not just this receptor: VDJdb matching was skewed toward anti-spike CD8 responses and likely underestimated virus-specific expansions by missing private and CD4 specificities.

A remark on this clonotype: Its antigen specificity is not known. No base quality values were provided; no much bigger clone lies one nucleotide off.

The method behind the library was 5' RACE. The sequencer was a NextSeq 500. The TCR library protocol attached unique molecular identifiers to individual cDNA molecules to correct for sequencing error and PCR bias. Both TCR alpha and beta chains were sequenced, and tight co-correlation was observed between alpha and beta sequence abundances in each sample. The original methods were these. Decombinator V4 was used to annotate the V gene, J gene and CDR3 of the TCR sequences. TCRs were defined as expanded if a significant change between any two time points was detected under a Poisson model with p below 0.0001. Abundances of TCRs were expressed as counts per million after normalisation to the total number of TCRs sequenced in each sample. MAIT TCRs were defined by TRAV1-2 paired with TRAJ12, TRAJ20 or TRAJ33, and iNKT TCRs by TRAV10 paired with TRAJ18. VDJdb, accessed 1 November 2021, was searched for CMV, EBV and SARS-CoV-2 annotated TCRs, excluding TCRs annotated for multiple antigens. Through fastp at Q25 and MiXCR, TCRdb rebuilt clones from the public reads, retaining in-frame beta chains. Identical CDR3 proteins give one entry, which carries the most common genes and DNA. The V and J calls here are based on TCRdb, not the publication. The sample has 50,000 to 60,000 distinct CDR3 sequences on record, under 15% of them singletons. The ten largest clones represent around 1.4% of the sample.

Relative to germline, V is missing 5 bases and J is missing 5 bases, with 6 bases of the junction outside any gene match. Based on the germline V gene, the CDR1 and CDR2 sequences are MNHEY and SVGAGI. The CDR3, cysteine through phenylalanine, is 14 amino acids long. The only DNA kept is the CDR3, 42 bases in frame from the first base. The study was a case-control design nested within a healthcare worker cohort in London, UK, with weekly nasopharyngeal swab PCR tests and blood sampling. Healthcare workers were recruited between 23 and 31 March 2020, during the week of the UK lockdown, and were followed weekly for up to roughly 15 weeks.

Recombination joined TRBV6-5 with TRBJ2-7, with 10 junctional bases fitting TRBD1. The receptor comes from an adult who was a healthcare worker with PCR-confirmed SARS-CoV-2 infection or an uninfected control (not recorded which). The sequenced sample consisted of whole blood. In nucleotide form, the sequence is TGTGCCAGCAGTGGGGACAGGGGAAAGAACGAGCAGTACTTC. Translated, it gives CASSGDRGKNEQYF.